Sequencing of this T cell receptor beta chain was carried out in a study of T cell repertoires in cytomegalovirus infection. Deletions cut 0 bases from V and 2 bases from J, with 12 bases between. Germline CDR1 reads SGHRS; CDR2 reads YFSETQ. The length of the CDR3 is 16 residues. This clonotype has a handful of counts. Antigen specificity is unknown. MiXCR, run by TCRdb on the reads, gives a single entry per CDR3 protein. The table includes some 270,000 distinct CDR3 sequences, around 20% detected once. Sequences were derived from cultured PBMCs, sampled from culture after CMV antigen stimulation. The clonotype was recovered from a human donor in good health (CMV status not recorded). Some clones in this sample may be carry-over from other donors' samples. V gene TRBV5-1 combines with J gene TRBJ1-3; unclear D gene. The CDR3 here is CASSLGVQGAGNTIYF. The CDR3 nucleotides read TGCGCCAGCAGCTTGGGAGTACAAGGCGCTGGAAACACCATATATTTT.